These 2 T cell receptor beta chains came from one sample sequenced in a study of blood T cell repertoires in COVID-19. Repertoires were generated with immunoSEQ multiplex PCR, while TCRdb's copy carries only in-frame clones and drops some. The table includes 200,000 or so clones, roughly nine tenths detected once. Sequencing was performed on PBMCs or T cells enriched from blood (not recorded which). The receptors were sampled from a woman between 18 and 30 years old who had recovered from COVID-19.

The chain is built from TRBV2 and TRBJ1-6; D ambiguous. CDR1 SNHLY and CDR2 FYNNEI come from the germline V gene. Trimming took off 3 bases at V and 8 bases at J, with 11 bases between the two ends. This CDR3 region has 14 residues. The CDR3 sequence: CASSDPRDYSPLHF. The CDR3 nucleotides are TGTGCCAGCAGTGATCCGCGAGATTATTCACCCCTCCACTTT. The full variable domain, completed using reference TRBV2 and TRBJ1-6, is EPEVTQTPSHQVTQMGQEVILRCVPISNHLYFYWYRQILGQKVEFLVSFYNNEISEKSEIFDDQFSVERPDGSNFTLKIRSTKLEDSAMYFCASSDPRDYSPLHFGNGTRLTVT.

This clone is a singleton in its sample. The chain uses TRBV19 and TRBJ2-3, with D possibly TRBD2 on 6 matching bases. Trimming took 4 bases from V and 2 from J, leaving 16 bases between them. The CDR3 length is 16 residues. CDR1 LNHDA and CDR2 SQIVND come from the germline V gene (reference sequence). DNA of the CDR3: TGTGCCAGTAGTAGCCTTCAGACTAGTTTCACAGATACGCAGTATTTT. It is translated as CASSSLQTSFTDTQYF.